The 26 T cell receptor beta chains given below trace back to one sample, sequenced in a study of monozygotic twins with inflammatory bowel disease (dated by TCRdb to between 2017 and 2020). Libraries were constructed by 5' RACE. Reads for this sample came from an Illumina HiSeq 2500. Through TCRdb reprocessing, the reads give one entry per CDR3 protein sequence; DNA is omitted. This sample's table contains a few hundred thousand distinct CDR3 sequences. The ten top clones hold around 1.5% of the sample. The source material was blood. These receptors came from a human donor with ulcerative colitis or Crohn's disease, or a healthy co-twin of an affected twin (not recorded which).

The chain links TRBV10-3 to TRBJ2-2; the TCRdb call, TRBD1, lacks DNA for checking. Germline-derived CDR1 and CDR2 are ENHRY and SYGVKD. The CDR3 loop spans 13 amino acids. The CDR3 reads CAIGDNNPGELFF.

The chain joins TRBV12-3 or TRBV12-4 to TRBJ1-5; TCRdb proposes TRBD1, but this gene call is untestable without DNA. The CDR3 extends over 15 amino acids. The chain's CDR3 is CASSLTGGGNPPQHF.

The V gene is TRBV11-2, the J gene TRBJ1-1; TCRdb names TRBD1, which stays unverified in the absence of DNA. Germline V gives CDR1 SGHAT, CDR2 FQNNGV. The CDR3 length is 11 residues. The CDR3 loop is CASSLGTDPFF.

The V gene is TRBV2, the J gene TRBJ2-3; TCRdb designates TRBD2, a call that cannot be tested without DNA. The CDR3 consists of 16 residues. Germline V CDR1 and CDR2: SNHLY, FYNNEI. The CDR3 here is CASSESRRVITDTQYF. The entire variable domain, with the rest obtained from reference TRBV2 and TRBJ2-3, is as follows: EPEVTQTPSHQVTQMGQEVILRCVPISNHLYFYWYRQILGQKVEFLVSFYNNEISEKSEIFDDQFSVERPDGSNFTLKIRSTKLEDSAMYFCASSESRRVITDTQYFGPGTRLTVL.

The genes are TRBV5-1 and TRBJ1-5; TCRdb gives TRBD1 as the D gene, but with no DNA this cannot be confirmed. The CDR3 is 14 residues long. Per germline, CDR1 SGHRS and CDR2 YFSETQ. The chain's CDR3 is CASSPGGGGQPQHF.

The J gene is TRBJ1-2, the V gene TRBV29-1. The CDR3 is made up of 12 amino acids. Per the germline V gene, CDR1 is SQVTM and CDR2 is ANQGSEA. CDR3 amino acids: CSVEGHDYGYTF.

This chain links TRBV5-1 with TRBJ2-1; TCRdb picks TRBD2, but there is no DNA to check that call. This CDR3 is built from 15 residues. Looked up from germline, CDR1 is SGHRS and CDR2 is YFSETQ. The chain's CDR3 is CASSFTSGGAAEQFF.

The rearrangement uses TRBV7-9 and TRBJ2-5; TCRdb reports TRBD2, a call that lacks DNA to check it against. Germline CDR1 SEHNR, CDR2 FQNEAQ (reference sequence). There are 14 residues in the CDR3. This CDR3 is CASSLEQSPPTQYF.

The chain joins TRBV4-1 to TRBJ2-3. This CDR3 contains 16 residues. Germline V CDR1 and CDR2: MGHRA, YSYEKL. CDR3 region: CASSQPGRKTTDTQYF.

The chain is built from TRBV5-1 and TRBJ2-3; as DNA is missing, the TRBD1 call by TCRdb cannot be tested. The CDR3 spans 17 residues. The germline gives CDR1 SGHRS, CDR2 YFSETQ. The CDR3 here is CASSLVSSGKGEDTQYF. Filled out from reference TRBV5-1 and TRBJ2-3, the complete variable domain reads KAGVTQTPRYLIKTRGQQVTLSCSPISGHRSVSWYQQTPGQGLQFLFEYFSETQRNKGNFPGRFSGRQFSNSRSEMNVSTLELGDSALYLCASSLVSSGKGEDTQYFGPGTRLTVL.

The rearrangement links TRBV3-1 to TRBJ1-2; the TCRdb D gene call, TRBD1, has no DNA to confirm it. The CDR3 contains 13 residues. Germline loops: CDR1 LGHDT, CDR2 YNNKEL (reference sequence). CDR3 amino acids: CASSHRTGESYTF. Filled out from reference TRBV3-1 and TRBJ1-2, the complete variable domain reads DTAVSQTPKYLVTQMGNDKSIKCEQNLGHDTMYWYKQDSKKFLKIMFSYNNKELIINETVPNRFSPKSPDKAHLNLHINSLELGDSAVYFCASSHRTGESYTFGSGTRLTVV.

This sequence joins TRBV6-6 and TRBJ1-6. Germline loops: CDR1 MNHNY, CDR2 SVGAGI (reference sequence). This CDR3 contains 14 residues. CDR3 protein: CASSYAETNSPLHF.

The chain couples TRBV4-1 to TRBJ1-6; TCRdb's D call, TRBD1, is unchecked because there is no DNA. This CDR3 region has 16 residues. Per the germline V gene, CDR1 is MGHRA and CDR2 is YSYEKL. CDR3 in amino acids: CASSQDGRTYNSPLHF.

CDR3 sequence reads: CASSPGRTNEKLFF. V gene TRBV18 combines with J gene TRBJ1-4. CDR3 length equals 14 residues. Germline V lookup: CDR1 KGHSH, CDR2 LQKENI.

The genes are TRBV20-1 and TRBJ1-4. The CDR3 consists of 13 residues. Germline V gene lookup returns CDR1 DFQATT and CDR2 SNEGSKA (reference sequence). The CDR3 reads CSARDMKVEKLFF.

The rearrangement joins TRBV5-4 to TRBJ1-2; TCRdb picks TRBD1, but there is no DNA to check that call. CDR1 and CDR2 (germline): SGHNT, YYREEE (reference sequence). This CDR3 comprises 17 residues. CDR3 amino acids: CASSLPGPWPLTHGYTF.

The rearrangement links TRBV29-1 to TRBJ1-2; TCRdb outputs TRBD1, but without DNA this stays unchecked. Per the germline V gene, CDR1 is SQVTM and CDR2 is ANQGSEA. There are 13 residues in the CDR3. CDR3 in amino acids: CSGMTGTAGGYTF.

The chain is built from TRBV20-1 and TRBJ2-3; the D call from TCRdb, TRBD2, cannot be confirmed without DNA. From germline, CDR1 is DFQATT and CDR2 SNEGSKA (reference sequence). The CDR3 runs to 13 residues. The chain's CDR3 is CSATSGGIDTQYF.

The rearrangement links TRBV28 to TRBJ1-1. The CDR3 contains 17 residues. Germline assignment: CDR1 MDHEN and CDR2 SYDVKM. Here the CDR3 reads CASSLKAGPLYLDEAFF.

The chain couples TRBV10-2 to TRBJ1-2; TCRdb returns TRBD1, unconfirmable since there is no DNA. Germline-derived CDR1 and CDR2 are WSHSY and SAAADI. The CDR3 loop spans 13 amino acids. CDR3 region: CASSGITNYGYTF.

This rearrangement joins TRBV5-1 to TRBJ1-1; the TCRdb D gene call, TRBD1, has no DNA to confirm it. Per the germline V gene, CDR1 is SGHRS and CDR2 is YFSETQ. This CDR3 region has 15 residues. The chain's CDR3 is CASSLWSGSSAEAFF.

V gene TRBV12-3 or TRBV12-4 combines with J gene TRBJ1-1; TCRdb reports TRBD1, a call that lacks DNA to check it against. The CDR3 length is 15 residues. The CDR3 loop reads CASSPDRGIDTEAFF.

The V gene is TRBV5-1, the J gene TRBJ2-7; the TCRdb D gene call, TRBD1, has no DNA to confirm it. CDR1 and CDR2 (germline): SGHRS, YFSETQ. CDR3 size: 14 residues. The CDR3: CAKHGGGPIYEQYF. The entire variable domain, with the rest obtained from reference TRBV5-1 and TRBJ2-7, is as follows: KAGVTQTPRYLIKTRGQQVTLSCSPISGHRSVSWYQQTPGQGLQFLFEYFSETQRNKGNFPGRFSGRQFSNSRSEMNVSTLELGDSALYLCAKHGGGPIYEQYFGPGTRLTVT.

The chain recombines TRBV20-1 with TRBJ1-5. This CDR3 spans 12 amino acids. Germline CDR1 reads DFQATT; CDR2 reads SNEGSKA (reference sequence). CDR3: CSARQNNQPQHF.

This chain joins TRBV6-5 and TRBJ1-5. Looked up from germline, CDR1 is MNHEY and CDR2 is SVGAGI. CDR3 length: 14 amino acids. The CDR3 loop reads CASSSGGTNQPQHF.

The V and J genes are TRBV5-1 and TRBJ2-1; no DNA is available, so the TRBD2 call from TCRdb remains unchecked. The CDR3 has 17 residues. Looked up from germline, CDR1 is SGHRS and CDR2 is YFSETQ. The CDR3 reads CASSPNPGLENLYEQFF.